The 12 T cell receptor beta chains below come from one sample, sequenced in a study of T cell responses to AZD1222 COVID-19 vaccine. Profiled with immunoSEQ multiplex PCR; TCRdb holds only in-frame clones, not every one. The sample shows fewer than 150,000 clones, about 92% of them seen only once. Material: peripheral blood, obtained 28 days after the second AZD1222 dose. The receptors shown here come from an adult who received the AZD1222 COVID-19 vaccine.

The chain joins TRBV2 to TRBJ1-5; the match to TRBD1 covers 11 bases. Germline CDR1 reads SNHLY; CDR2 reads FYNNEI. V lost 6 bases to trimming and J lost 7 bases; unmatched junction nucleotides: 5. The CDR3 is 14 amino acids. CDR3 loop: CASRGQGGGQPQHF. Here the CDR3 DNA reads TGTGCCAGCAGGGGACAGGGGGGCGGACAGCCCCAGCATTTT.

The rearrangement links TRBV28 to TRBJ1-5; D is undetermined. V dropped 6 bases and J dropped 6 bases, with 6 bases sitting between them. CDR3 length equals 11 residues. CDR1 is MDHEN and CDR2 is SYDVKM in the germline V gene. In DNA, the CDR3 is TGTGCCAGCAGCCAGAGTCAGCCCCAGCATTTT. Its protein product is CASSQSQPQHF.

This rearrangement joins TRBV28 to TRBJ2-1; D uncertain. Per germline, CDR1 MDHEN and CDR2 SYDVKM. Trimming took 3 bases from V and 5 from J, leaving 5 bases between them. There are 12 residues in the CDR3. CDR3 protein: CASSLRHNEQFF. The CDR3 DNA sequence: TGTGCCAGCAGTTTGAGGCACAATGAGCAGTTCTTC.

The chain has TRBV27 and TRBJ2-5; 7 bases align to TRBD1. The CDR3 is 14 amino acids. Germline V CDR1 and CDR2: MNHEY, SMNVEV (reference sequence). V lost 5 bases to trimming and J lost 9 bases; unmatched junction nucleotides: 12. As DNA, the CDR3 is TGTGCCAGCAGTAAGACAGGGACCCTTCCGGCCCAGTACTTC. This sequence encodes CASSKTGTLPAQYF.

This chain uses TRBV25-1 with TRBJ1-2; 9 bases line up with TRBD1. Germline assignment: CDR1 MGHDK and CDR2 SYGVNS. V was pared by 6 bases and J by 4 bases, with 12 bases of the junction left unmatched. CDR3 size: 16 residues. CDR3 region: CASRARTGVGFYGYTF. CDR3 nucleotide sequence: TGTGCCAGCAGGGCAAGGACAGGGGTAGGATTCTATGGCTACACCTTC.

The V and J genes are TRBV27 and TRBJ2-7; TRBD2 aligns across 8 bases. J lost 3 bases, V lost 5 bases, and 6 bases had no gene match. This CDR3 is 14 amino acids long. The germline V gene encodes CDR1 MNHEY and CDR2 SMNVEV (reference sequence). This CDR3 is CASSQFSGSYEQYF. In DNA, the CDR3 is TGTGCCAGCAGTCAATTCAGCGGGAGCTACGAGCAGTACTTC.

This chain connects TRBV7-2 to TRBJ1-6; TRBD1 is a possible D gene (5 bases). The germline CDR1 and CDR2 sequences are SGHTA and FQGNSA. The CDR3 length is 15 residues. V lost 2 bases and J lost 5, with 10 bases in between. CDR3 loop: CASSLLQADNSPLHF. The CDR3 region has the DNA TGTGCCAGCAGCTTACTACAGGCGGATAATTCACCCCTCCACTTT.

The CDR3 DNA is TGTGCCAGCAGTTACGGGACAGTCATGAACACTGAAGCTTTCTTT. Translated: CASSYGTVMNTEAFF. This chain connects TRBV6-5 to TRBJ1-1, with 7 positions matching TRBD1. V lost 2 bases to trimming and J lost 0 bases; unmatched junction nucleotides: 3. CDR1 is MNHEY and CDR2 is SVGAGI in the germline V gene. The CDR3 totals 15 residues.

This chain links TRBV3-1 (or the pseudogene TRBV3-2) with TRBJ2-7; D is unclear. The CDR3 is 11 residues long. The germline V and J ends were trimmed by 3 bases and 7 bases, with 7 bases remaining between them. Germline V gene data show CDR1 as LGHDT and CDR2 as YNNKEL (reference sequence). DNA for the CDR3: TGTGCCAGCAGCCAGTCCGCAGAGCAGTACTTC. This encodes CASSQSAEQYF.

V and J are TRBV5-3 and TRBJ1-6; D remains ambiguous. TRBV5-3 is identified as an open reading frame with a role that is uncertain. The CDR3 runs to 15 residues. V lost 2 bases and J 6 bases, leaving 12 bases between the germline ends. CDR3: CARSLSSTVNSPLHF. For the CDR3, the DNA is TGTGCCAGAAGCTTATCTAGCACTGTTAATTCACCCCTCCACTTT.

The chain joins TRBV5-6 to TRBJ2-2, with 8 bases lining up with TRBD2. Losses at the gene ends were 0 bases for V and 4 bases for J; bases not matched to a gene: 2. Germline assignment: CDR1 SGHDT and CDR2 YYEEEE. The CDR3 consists of 15 residues. The CDR3 region is CASSLVAGGTGELFF. In DNA form, the CDR3 reads TGTGCCAGCAGCTTGGTTGCGGGGGGCACCGGGGAGCTGTTTTTT.

This sequence joins TRBV5-1 and TRBJ1-1, with D possibly TRBD1 on 6 matching bases. Trimming took 4 bases from V and 0 from J, leaving 10 bases between them. Germline CDR1 SGHRS, CDR2 YFSETQ. This CDR3 is 14 amino acids long. The CDR3, as DNA: TGCGCCAGCAGCAAGGACAGTATGAACACTGAAGCTTTCTTT. Encoded protein: CASSKDSMNTEAFF.